Below, 11 T cell receptor beta chains from the same sample are listed, as sequenced in a study of early T cells in non-severe SARS-CoV-2 infection. MiXCR, applied by TCRdb to the 5' RACE reads, yields one record per CDR3 protein. The sample has 75,000 to 80,000 distinct CDR3 sequences, about a sixth seen once. Sequencing was performed on whole blood. The source is an adult who was a healthcare worker with PCR-confirmed SARS-CoV-2 infection or an uninfected control (not recorded which).

The gene calls are TRBV3-1 and TRBJ2-7; D is uncertain. Trimming pared 1 base from V and 0 bases from J, leaving 7 bases between. The CDR3 consists of 14 residues. Germline V lookup: CDR1 LGHDT, CDR2 YNNKEL (reference sequence). The CDR3 protein is CASSQVHYSYEQYF. The CDR3 coding sequence is TGTGCCAGCAGCCAAGTTCATTACTCCTACGAGCAGTACTTC.

This clonotype was observed a few times. V usage is TRBV5-6 and J usage is TRBJ1-1; weak D call: TRBD1 (5 bases). The V end was cut by 3 bases, the J end by 3 bases, with 12 bases between. CDR3 length: 14 residues. The V gene's germline CDR1 is SGHDT and CDR2 YYEEEE. The CDR3 loop reads CASSSGSGHTEAFF. Here the CDR3 DNA reads TGTGCCAGCAGCTCCGGGTCGGGGCACACTGAAGCTTTCTTT.

This clonotype occurred a few times. CDR3 bases: TGCAGCGTTGGGGACTGGGCAAGACAAGAGACCCAGTACTTC. Translation: CSVGDWARQETQYF. This chain links TRBV29-1 with TRBJ2-5, with D tentatively TRBD2 (6 bases). Germline values: CDR1 SQVTM, CDR2 ANQGSEA. The V end lost 4 bases, the J end lost 2 bases, and 14 bases lay between the germline ends. This CDR3 comprises 14 residues. Supplemented by reference TRBV29-1 and TRBJ2-5, the full variable domain reads SAVISQKPSRDICQRGTSLTIQCQVDSQVTMMFWYRQQPGQSLTLIATANQGSEATYESGFVIDKFPISRPNLTFSTLTVSNMSPEDSSIYLCSVGDWARQETQYFGPGTRLLVL.

Within the sample, this clonotype is medium-sized (0.01 to 0.1%). This chain joins TRBV12-2 and TRBJ1-1; the D call in the table, TRBD1, was not verified against the DNA. TRBV12-2 is a documented pseudogene. The CDR3 extends over 12 amino acids. CDR3: CASRSGADEAFF. DNA for the CDR3: TGTGCAAGTCGCTCGGGGGCAGATGAAGCTTTCTTT.

The rearrangement joins TRBV3-1 to TRBJ2-5; D gene unclear. The CDR3 length is 13 residues. CDR1 LGHDT and CDR2 YNNKEL come from the germline V gene (reference sequence). With 10 bases removed from V and 5 bases from J, the gap between germline ends came to 17 bases. CDR3 nucleotides: TGTGCCACCCTTCGTGGTCCGGCGGAGACCCAGTACTTC. Its translation: CATLRGPAETQYF.

This clonotype was picked up a small number of times. This rearrangement joins TRBV28 to TRBJ2-5, with TRBD1 matching over 7 bases. Per germline, CDR1 MDHEN and CDR2 SYDVKM. J gave up 9 bases and V 2 bases, and 9 bases lay outside the gene matches. The CDR3 length is 14 residues. CDR3 DNA: TGTGCCAGCAGTTTAGGACAGGCTTACCCTGCCCAGTACTTC. Amino acid sequence: CASSLGQAYPAQYF.

In this sample, this clonotype turned up many times. The rearrangement joins TRBV11-2 to TRBJ2-1, with TRBD2 identical over 14 bases. The CDR3 runs 14 residues. Germline loops: CDR1 SGHAT, CDR2 FQNNGV. The trim removed 4 bases at V and 10 bases at J, leaving 3 bases unmatched. CDR3: CASSSTSGRGEQFF. The CDR3 DNA reads TGTGCCAGCAGCTCGACTAGCGGGAGGGGCGAGCAGTTCTTC.

This clonotype was found a few times. J is TRBJ2-2 and V is TRBV19, with 7 bases identical to TRBD2. Germline V gene sequence: CDR1 LNHDA, CDR2 SQIVND (reference sequence). This CDR3 comprises 16 residues. The junction had 16 bases not matched to a gene; V was cut back by 6 bases and J by 9 bases. The CDR3 DNA reads TGTGCCAGTAGAACCCTCCTCTCGGGGAGGGGACGGGAGCTGTTTTTT. It yields the protein CASRTLLSGRGRELFF. Complete variable domain (other parts from reference TRBV19 and TRBJ2-2): DGGITQSPKYLFRKEGQNVTLSCEQNLNHDAMYWYRQDPGQGLRLIYYSQIVNDFQKGDIAEGYSVSREKKESFPLTVTSAQKNPTAFYLCASRTLLSGRGRELFFGEGSRLTVL.

The V call is TRBV25-1, the J call TRBJ1-1; D gene uncertain. Trimming left V 8 bases short and J 1 base short, with 17 bases between. Germline V gene data show CDR1 as MGHDK and CDR2 as SYGVNS. This CDR3 spans 15 amino acids. The CDR3 sequence is CASGRDTITNTEAFF. For the CDR3, the DNA is TGTGCCAGCGGGAGGGATACAATTACGAACACTGAAGCTTTCTTT.

The rearrangement uses TRBV19 and TRBJ1-5, with TRBD1 matching over 8 bases. CDR3 length equals 17 residues. The germline V gene has CDR1 LNHDA and CDR2 SQIVND (reference sequence). With V trimmed by 3 bases and J by 3 bases, 10 bases remained unmatched. The chain's CDR3 is CASSMWLGQGFNQPQHF. The CDR3 DNA follows: TGTGCCAGTAGTATGTGGCTCGGACAGGGCTTCAATCAGCCCCAGCATTTT.

The V gene is TRBV12-3 or TRBV12-4, the J gene TRBJ2-7; 9 bases map to TRBD1. Trimming took 6 bases from V and 3 from J; bases not matched to a gene: 18. This CDR3 region has 18 residues. The DNA for the CDR3 is TGTGCCAGCAGAACCTCCCCCGGGACAGGGAGGGGGATCTACGAGCAGTACTTC. Translation: CASRTSPGTGRGIYEQYF.